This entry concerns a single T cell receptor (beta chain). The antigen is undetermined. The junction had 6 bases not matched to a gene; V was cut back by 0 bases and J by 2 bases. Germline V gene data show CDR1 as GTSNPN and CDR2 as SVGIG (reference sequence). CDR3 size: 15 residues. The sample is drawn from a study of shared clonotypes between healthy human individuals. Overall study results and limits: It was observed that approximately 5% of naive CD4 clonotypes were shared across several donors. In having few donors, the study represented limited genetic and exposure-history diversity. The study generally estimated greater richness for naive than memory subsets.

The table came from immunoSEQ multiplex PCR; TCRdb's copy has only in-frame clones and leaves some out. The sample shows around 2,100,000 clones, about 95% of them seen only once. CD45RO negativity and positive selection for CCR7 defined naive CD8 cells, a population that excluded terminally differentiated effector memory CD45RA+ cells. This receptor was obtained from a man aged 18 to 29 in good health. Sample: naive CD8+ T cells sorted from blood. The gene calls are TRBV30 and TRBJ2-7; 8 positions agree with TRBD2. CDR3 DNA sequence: TGTGCCTGGAGTGTTGAAGGGACTAGAGCCTACGAGCAGTACTTC. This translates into CAWSVEGTRAYEQYF.